The TCR beta chain described here comes from a study of cytomegalovirus exposure and HLA in healthy donors. Study findings and constraints: The authors confirmed in vitro that a few CMV-associated chains were specific for CMV antigens. High sensitivity and specificity were reportedly achieved when the classifier diagnosed cytomegalovirus status.

Losses at the gene ends were 4 bases for V and 6 bases for J; bases not matched to a gene: 6. The CDR3 contains 15 residues. Germline CDR1 reads MNHNS; CDR2 reads SASEGT. Data came from immunoSEQ multiplex PCR; TCRdb stores just in-frame clones and leaves some out. Here the sample spans some 84,000 clones, roughly 93% being singletons. This clone was recorded only once. Antigen: not known. The sample was PBMCs. The clonotype was recovered from a man aged 25 to 40 in good health and CMV-seronegative. The chain has TRBV6-1 and TRBJ1-6; 7 nucleotides agree with TRBD1. The CDR3 reads CASSVPGTVNSPLHF. Here the CDR3 DNA reads TGTGCCAGCAGTGTACCGGGGACAGTTAATTCACCCCTCCACTTT.